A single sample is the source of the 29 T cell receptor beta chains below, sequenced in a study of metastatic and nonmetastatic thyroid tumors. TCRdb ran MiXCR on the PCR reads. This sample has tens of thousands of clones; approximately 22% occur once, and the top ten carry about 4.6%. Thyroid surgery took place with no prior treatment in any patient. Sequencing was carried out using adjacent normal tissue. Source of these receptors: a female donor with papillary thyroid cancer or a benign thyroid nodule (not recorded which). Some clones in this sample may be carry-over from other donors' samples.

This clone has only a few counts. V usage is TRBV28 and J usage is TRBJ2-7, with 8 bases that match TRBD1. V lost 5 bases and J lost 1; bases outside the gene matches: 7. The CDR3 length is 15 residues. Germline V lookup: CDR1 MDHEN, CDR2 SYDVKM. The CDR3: CASSLPGTGSYEQYF. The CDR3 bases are TGTGCCAGCAGTCTCCCCGGGACAGGTTCCTACGAGCAGTACTTC.

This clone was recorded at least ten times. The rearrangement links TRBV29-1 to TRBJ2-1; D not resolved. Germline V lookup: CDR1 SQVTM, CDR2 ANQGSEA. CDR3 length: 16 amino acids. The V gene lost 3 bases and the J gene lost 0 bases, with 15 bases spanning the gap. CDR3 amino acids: CSVEPETVHSYNEQFF. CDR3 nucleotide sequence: TGCAGCGTTGAGCCCGAGACGGTACACTCCTACAATGAGCAGTTCTTC.

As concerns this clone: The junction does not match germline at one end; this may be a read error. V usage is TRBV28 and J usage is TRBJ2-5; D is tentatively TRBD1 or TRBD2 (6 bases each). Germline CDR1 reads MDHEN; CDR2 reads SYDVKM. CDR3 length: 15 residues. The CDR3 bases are TGTGCCAGCCCCCCGTGGGGGCGGACTAAAGAGACCCTGTACTTC. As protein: CASPPWGRTKETLYF. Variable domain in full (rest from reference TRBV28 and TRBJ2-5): DVKVTQSSRYLVKRTGEKVFLECVQDMDHENMFWYRQDPGLGLRLIYFSYDVKMKEKGDIPEGYSVSREKKERFSLILESASTNQTSMYLCASPPWGRTKETLYFGPGTRLLVL.

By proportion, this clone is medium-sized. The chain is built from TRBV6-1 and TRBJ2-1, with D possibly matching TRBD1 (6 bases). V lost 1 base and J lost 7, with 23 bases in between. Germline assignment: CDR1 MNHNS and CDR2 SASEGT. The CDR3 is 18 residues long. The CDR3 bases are TGTGCCAGCAGTGAAGGTTATGGGATAAGGGGGATATCAAATGAGCAGTTCTTC. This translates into CASSEGYGIRGISNEQFF.

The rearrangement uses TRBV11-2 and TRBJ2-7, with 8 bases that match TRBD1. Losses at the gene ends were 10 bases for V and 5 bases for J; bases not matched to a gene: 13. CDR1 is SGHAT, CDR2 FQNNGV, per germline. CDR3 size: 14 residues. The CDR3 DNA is TGTGCCACACAGGGGGTCTCGGGGACCCACGAGCAGTACTTC. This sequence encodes CATQGVSGTHEQYF.

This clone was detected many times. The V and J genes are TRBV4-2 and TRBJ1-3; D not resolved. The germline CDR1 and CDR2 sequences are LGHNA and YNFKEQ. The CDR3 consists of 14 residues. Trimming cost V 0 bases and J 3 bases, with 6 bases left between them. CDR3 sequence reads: CASSQEGYGNTIYF. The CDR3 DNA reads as TGTGCCAGCAGCCAAGAGGGGTATGGAAACACCATATATTTT.

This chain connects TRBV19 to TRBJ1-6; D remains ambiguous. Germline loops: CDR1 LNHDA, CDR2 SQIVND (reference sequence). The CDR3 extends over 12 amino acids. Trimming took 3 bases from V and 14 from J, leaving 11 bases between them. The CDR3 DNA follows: TGTGCCAGTAGTATTTCTCGATCATCCCTCCACTTT. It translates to CASSISRSSLHF. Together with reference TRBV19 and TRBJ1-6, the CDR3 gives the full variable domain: DGGITQSPKYLFRKEGQNVTLSCEQNLNHDAMYWYRQDPGQGLRLIYYSQIVNDFQKGDIAEGYSVSREKKESFPLTVTSAQKNPTAFYLCASSISRSSLHFGNGTRLTVT.

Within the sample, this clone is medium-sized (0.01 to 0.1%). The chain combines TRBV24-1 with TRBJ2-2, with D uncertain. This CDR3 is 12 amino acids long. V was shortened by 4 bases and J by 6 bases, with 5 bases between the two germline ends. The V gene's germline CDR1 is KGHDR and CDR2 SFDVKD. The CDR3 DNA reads TGTGCCACCAGTGACGCGGCCGGGGAGCTGTTTTTT. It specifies CATSDAAGELFF.

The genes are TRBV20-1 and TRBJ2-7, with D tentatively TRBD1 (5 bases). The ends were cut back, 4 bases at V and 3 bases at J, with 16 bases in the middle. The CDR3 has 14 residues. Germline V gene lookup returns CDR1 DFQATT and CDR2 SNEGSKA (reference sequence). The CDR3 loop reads CSAIHRGASYEQYF. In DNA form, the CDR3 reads TGCAGTGCTATCCATAGGGGCGCAAGCTACGAGCAGTACTTC.

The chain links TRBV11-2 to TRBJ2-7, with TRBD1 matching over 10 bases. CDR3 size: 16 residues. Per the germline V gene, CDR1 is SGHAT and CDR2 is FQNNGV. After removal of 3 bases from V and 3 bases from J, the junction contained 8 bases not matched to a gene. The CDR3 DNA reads TGTGCCAGCAGCTTGGTGGGACAGGGGTGTTTCTACGAGCAGTACTTC. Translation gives CASSLVGQGCFYEQYF.

The CDR3 nucleotides are TGTGCCCGCCAACAGGGTGAATGGACTGAAGCTTTCTTT. It specifies CARQQGEWTEAFF. This chain joins TRBV30 and TRBJ1-1; tentative D call: TRBD1 (6 bases). The germline V gene has CDR1 GTSNPN and CDR2 SVGIG (reference sequence). Between the trimmed V and J ends, which lost 8 bases and 5 bases, there was a span of 18 bases. The CDR3 contains 13 residues.

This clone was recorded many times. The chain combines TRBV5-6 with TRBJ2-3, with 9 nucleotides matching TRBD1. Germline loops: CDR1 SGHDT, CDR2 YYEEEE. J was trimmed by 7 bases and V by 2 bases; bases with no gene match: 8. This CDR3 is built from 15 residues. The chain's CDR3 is CASSFTGTGRNTQYF. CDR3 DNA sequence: TGTGCCAGCAGCTTTACCGGGACAGGGCGGAATACGCAGTATTTT.

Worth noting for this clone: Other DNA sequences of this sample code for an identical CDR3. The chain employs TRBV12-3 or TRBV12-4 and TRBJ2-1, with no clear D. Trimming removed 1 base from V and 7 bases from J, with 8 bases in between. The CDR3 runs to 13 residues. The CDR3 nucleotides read TGTGCCAGCAGTTTAGGTCTAAGGAATGAGCAGTTCTTC. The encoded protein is CASSLGLRNEQFF.

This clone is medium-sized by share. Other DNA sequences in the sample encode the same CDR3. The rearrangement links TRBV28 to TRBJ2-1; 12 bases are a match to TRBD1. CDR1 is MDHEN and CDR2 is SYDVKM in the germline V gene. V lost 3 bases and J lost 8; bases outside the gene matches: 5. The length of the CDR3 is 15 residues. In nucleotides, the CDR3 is TGTGCCAGCAGTTTTTCCGGGACAGGGGGCTATGAGCAGTTCTTC. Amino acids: CASSFSGTGGYEQFF.

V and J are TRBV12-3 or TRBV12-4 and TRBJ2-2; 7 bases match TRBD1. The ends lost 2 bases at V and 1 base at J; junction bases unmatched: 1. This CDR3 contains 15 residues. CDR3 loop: CASSLRGLNTGELFF. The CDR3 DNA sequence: TGTGCCAGCAGTTTAAGGGGGCTGAACACCGGGGAGCTGTTTTTT.

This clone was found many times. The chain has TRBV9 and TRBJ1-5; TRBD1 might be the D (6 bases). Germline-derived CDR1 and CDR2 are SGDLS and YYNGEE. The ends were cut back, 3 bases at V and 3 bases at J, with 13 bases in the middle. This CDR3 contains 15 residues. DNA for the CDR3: TGTGCCAGCAGCGGATCAGGACAGTCCAATCAGCCCCAGCATTTT. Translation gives CASSGSGQSNQPQHF.

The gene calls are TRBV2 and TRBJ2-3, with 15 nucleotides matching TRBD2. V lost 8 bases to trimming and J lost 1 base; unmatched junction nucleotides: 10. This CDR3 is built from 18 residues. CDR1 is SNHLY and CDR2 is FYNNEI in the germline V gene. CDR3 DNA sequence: TGTGCCAGCCGTGGTGGACTAGCGGGAGGGCCGGGCACAGATACGCAGTATTTT. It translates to CASRGGLAGGPGTDTQYF.

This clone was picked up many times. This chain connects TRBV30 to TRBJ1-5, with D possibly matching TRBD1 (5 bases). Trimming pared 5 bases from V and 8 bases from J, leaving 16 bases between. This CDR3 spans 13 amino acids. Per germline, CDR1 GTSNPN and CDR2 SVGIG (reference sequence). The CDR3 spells CAWSRGHQEPQHF. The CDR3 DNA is TGTGCCTGGTCCCGGGGCCACCAGGAGCCCCAGCATTTT.

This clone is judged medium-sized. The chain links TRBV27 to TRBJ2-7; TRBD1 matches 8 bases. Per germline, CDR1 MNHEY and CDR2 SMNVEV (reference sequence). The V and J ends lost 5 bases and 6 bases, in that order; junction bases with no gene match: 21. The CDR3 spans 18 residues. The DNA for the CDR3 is TGTGCCAGCAGTCCCATACTAGAAATCGGGACAGGTGCTCTCGAGCAGTACTTC. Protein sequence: CASSPILEIGTGALEQYF.

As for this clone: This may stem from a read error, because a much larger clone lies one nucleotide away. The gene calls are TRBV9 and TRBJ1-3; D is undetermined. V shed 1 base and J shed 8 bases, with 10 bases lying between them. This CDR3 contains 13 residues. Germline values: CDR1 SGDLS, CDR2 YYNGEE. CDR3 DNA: TGTGCCAGCAGCGTATGGGAAGTCCACACCATATATTTT. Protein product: CASSVWEVHTIYF.

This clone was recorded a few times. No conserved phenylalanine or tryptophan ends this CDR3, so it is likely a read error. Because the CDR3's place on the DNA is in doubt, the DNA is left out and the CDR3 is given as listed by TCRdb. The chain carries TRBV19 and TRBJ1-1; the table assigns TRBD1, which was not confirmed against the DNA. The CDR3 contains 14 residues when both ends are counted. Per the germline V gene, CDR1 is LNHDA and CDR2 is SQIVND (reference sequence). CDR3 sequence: CASSAGFGDTESFS.

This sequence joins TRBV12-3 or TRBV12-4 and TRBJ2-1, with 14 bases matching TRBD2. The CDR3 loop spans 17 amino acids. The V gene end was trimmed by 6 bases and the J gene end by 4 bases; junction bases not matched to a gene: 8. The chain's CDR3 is CASRSRGLAGDYNEQFF. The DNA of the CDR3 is TGTGCCAGCAGATCCCGGGGACTAGCGGGAGATTACAATGAGCAGTTCTTC.

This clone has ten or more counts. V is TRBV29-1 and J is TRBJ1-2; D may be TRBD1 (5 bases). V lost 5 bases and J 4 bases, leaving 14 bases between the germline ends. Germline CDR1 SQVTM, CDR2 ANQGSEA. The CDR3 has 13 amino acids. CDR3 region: CSVFTGLIYGYTF. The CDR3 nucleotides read TGCAGCGTTTTTACGGGACTGATCTATGGCTACACCTTC. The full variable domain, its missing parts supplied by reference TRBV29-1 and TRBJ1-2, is SAVISQKPSRDICQRGTSLTIQCQVDSQVTMMFWYRQQPGQSLTLIATANQGSEATYESGFVIDKFPISRPNLTFSTLTVSNMSPEDSSIYLCSVFTGLIYGYTFGSGTRLTVV.

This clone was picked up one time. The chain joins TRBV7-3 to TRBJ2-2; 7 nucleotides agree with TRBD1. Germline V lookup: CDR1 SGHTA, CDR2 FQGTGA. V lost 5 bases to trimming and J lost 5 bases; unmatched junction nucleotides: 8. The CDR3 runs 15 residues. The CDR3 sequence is CASSPDREPTGELFF. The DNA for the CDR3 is TGTGCCAGCAGCCCAGACAGGGAACCTACCGGGGAGCTGTTTTTT.

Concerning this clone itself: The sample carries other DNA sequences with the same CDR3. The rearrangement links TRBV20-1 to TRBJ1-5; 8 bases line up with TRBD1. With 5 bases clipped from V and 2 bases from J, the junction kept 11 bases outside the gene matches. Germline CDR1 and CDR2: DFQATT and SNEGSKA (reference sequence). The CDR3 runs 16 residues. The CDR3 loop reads CSAYGTGGEGNQPQHF. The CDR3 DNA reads TGCAGTGCTTACGGGACAGGTGGTGAGGGCAATCAGCCCCAGCATTTT.

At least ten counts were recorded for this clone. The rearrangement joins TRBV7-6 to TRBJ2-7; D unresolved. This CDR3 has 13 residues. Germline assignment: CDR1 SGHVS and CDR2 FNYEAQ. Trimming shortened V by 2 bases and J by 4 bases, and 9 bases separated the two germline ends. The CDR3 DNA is TGTGCCAGCAGCTTACGGCAGCAATACGAGCAGTACTTC. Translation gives CASSLRQQYEQYF.

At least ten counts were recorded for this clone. The DNA of the CDR3 is TGCAGTGCTAGAGTTCCCGGGGGGGATACGCAGTATTTT. This translates into CSARVPGGDTQYF. The chain carries TRBV20-1 and TRBJ2-3; 7 nucleotides match TRBD2. This CDR3 is built from 13 residues. The V gene end was trimmed by 1 base and the J gene end by 6 bases; junction bases not matched to a gene: 4. Germline loops: CDR1 DFQATT, CDR2 SNEGSKA (reference sequence).

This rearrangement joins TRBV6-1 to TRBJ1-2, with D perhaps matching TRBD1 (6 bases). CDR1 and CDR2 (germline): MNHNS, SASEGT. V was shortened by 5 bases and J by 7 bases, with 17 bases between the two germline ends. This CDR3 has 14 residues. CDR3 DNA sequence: TGTGCCAGCAGTTTAACAGGGAAGGGTTTTGGCTACACCTTC. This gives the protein CASSLTGKGFGYTF.

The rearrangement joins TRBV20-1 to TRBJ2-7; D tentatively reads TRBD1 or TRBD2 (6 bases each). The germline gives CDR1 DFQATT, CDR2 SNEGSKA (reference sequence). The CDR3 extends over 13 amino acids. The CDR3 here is CIQKGGLRGEQYF. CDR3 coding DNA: TGCATCCAAAAAGGGGGTTTGCGGGGCGAGCAGTACTTC.